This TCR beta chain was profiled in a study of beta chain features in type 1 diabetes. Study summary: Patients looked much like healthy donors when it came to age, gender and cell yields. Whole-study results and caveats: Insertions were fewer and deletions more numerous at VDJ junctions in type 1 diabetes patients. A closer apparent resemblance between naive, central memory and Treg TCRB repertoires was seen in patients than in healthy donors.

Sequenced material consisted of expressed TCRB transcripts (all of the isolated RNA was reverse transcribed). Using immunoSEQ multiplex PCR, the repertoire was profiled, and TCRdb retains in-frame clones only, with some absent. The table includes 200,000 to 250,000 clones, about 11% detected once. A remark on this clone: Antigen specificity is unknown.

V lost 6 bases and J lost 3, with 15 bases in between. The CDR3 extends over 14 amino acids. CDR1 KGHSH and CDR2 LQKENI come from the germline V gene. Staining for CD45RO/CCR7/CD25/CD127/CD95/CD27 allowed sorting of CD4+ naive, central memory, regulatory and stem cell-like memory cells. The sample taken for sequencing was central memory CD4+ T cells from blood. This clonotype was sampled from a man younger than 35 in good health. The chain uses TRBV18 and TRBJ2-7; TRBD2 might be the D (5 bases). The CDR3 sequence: CASSLGDEGYEQYF. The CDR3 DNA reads TGTGCCAGCTCGCTGGGAGATGAGGGCTACGAGCAGTACTTC.